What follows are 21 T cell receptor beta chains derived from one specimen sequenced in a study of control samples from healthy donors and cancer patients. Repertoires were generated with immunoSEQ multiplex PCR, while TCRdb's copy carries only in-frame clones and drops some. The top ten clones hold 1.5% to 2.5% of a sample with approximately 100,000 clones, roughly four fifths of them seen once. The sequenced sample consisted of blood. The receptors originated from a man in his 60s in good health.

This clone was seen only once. CDR3 sequence: CASSSTGTATEKLFF. CDR3 bases: TGCGCCAGCAGCTCCACCGGGACAGCCACTGAAAAACTGTTTTTT. The genes are TRBV5-1 and TRBJ1-4; 7 bases fit TRBD1. Looked up from germline, CDR1 is SGHRS and CDR2 is YFSETQ. J was trimmed by 7 bases and V by 3 bases; bases with no gene match: 9. This CDR3 has 15 residues. Together with reference TRBV5-1 and TRBJ1-4, the CDR3 gives the full variable domain: KAGVTQTPRYLIKTRGQQVTLSCSPISGHRSVSWYQQTPGQGLQFLFEYFSETQRNKGNFPGRFSGRQFSNSRSEMNVSTLELGDSALYLCASSSTGTATEKLFFGSGTQLSVL.

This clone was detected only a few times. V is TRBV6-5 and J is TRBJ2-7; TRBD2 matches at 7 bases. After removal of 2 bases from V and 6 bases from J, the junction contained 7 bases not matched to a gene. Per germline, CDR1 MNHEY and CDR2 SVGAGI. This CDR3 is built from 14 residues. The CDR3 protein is CASSYGLGTGEQYF. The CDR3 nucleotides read TGTGCCAGCAGTTACGGACTAGGTACGGGCGAGCAGTACTTC.

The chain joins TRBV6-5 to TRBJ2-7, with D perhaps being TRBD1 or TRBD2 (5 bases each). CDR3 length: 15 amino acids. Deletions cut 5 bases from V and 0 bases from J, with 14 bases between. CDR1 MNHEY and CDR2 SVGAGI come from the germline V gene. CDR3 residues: CASSLRDGLSYEQYF. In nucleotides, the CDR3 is TGTGCCAGCAGTCTCCGGGACGGTCTCTCCTACGAGCAGTACTTC.

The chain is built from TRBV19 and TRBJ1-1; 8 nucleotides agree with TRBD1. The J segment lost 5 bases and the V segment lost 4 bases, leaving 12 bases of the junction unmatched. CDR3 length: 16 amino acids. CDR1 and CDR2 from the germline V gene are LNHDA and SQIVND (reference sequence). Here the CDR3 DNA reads TGTGCCAGTAGTAACCCCCGGACAGGGCGTGGAACTGAAGCTTTCTTT. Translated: CASSNPRTGRGTEAFF.

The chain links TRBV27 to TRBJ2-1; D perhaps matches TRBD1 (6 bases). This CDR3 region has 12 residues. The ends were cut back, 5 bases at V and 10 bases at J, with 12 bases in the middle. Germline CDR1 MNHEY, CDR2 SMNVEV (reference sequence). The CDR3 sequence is CASSGGQREQFF. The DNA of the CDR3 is TGTGCCAGCAGTGGAGGACAGCGGGAGCAGTTCTTC.

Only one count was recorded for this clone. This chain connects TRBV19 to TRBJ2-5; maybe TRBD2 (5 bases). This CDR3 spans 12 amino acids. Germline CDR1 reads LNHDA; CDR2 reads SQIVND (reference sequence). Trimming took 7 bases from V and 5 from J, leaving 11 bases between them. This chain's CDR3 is CASTAGGETQYF. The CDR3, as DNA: TGTGCCAGTACTGCAGGAGGTGAGACCCAGTACTTC.

CDR3 bases: TGTGCCAGCAGCCAAGATCCAGCGGGGGGGCGAACAGATACGCAGTATTTT. Its translation is CASSQDPAGGRTDTQYF. This chain connects TRBV4-2 to TRBJ2-3; 10 nucleotides align to TRBD2. Germline V gene data show CDR1 as LGHNA and CDR2 as YNFKEQ. The CDR3 consists of 17 residues. Losses at the gene ends were 0 bases for V and 3 bases for J; bases not matched to a gene: 6.

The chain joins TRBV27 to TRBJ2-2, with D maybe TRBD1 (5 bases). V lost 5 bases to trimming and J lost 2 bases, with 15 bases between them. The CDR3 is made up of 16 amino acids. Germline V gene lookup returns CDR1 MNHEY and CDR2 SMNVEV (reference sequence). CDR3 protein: CASSTSETANTGELFF. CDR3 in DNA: TGTGCCAGCAGTACCTCCGAGACAGCTAACACCGGGGAGCTGTTTTTT.

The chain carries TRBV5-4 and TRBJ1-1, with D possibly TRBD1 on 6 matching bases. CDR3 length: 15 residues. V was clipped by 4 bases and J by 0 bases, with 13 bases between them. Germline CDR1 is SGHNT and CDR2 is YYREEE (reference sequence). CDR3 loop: CASSNIQGMNTEAFF. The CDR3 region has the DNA TGTGCCAGCAGCAACATACAGGGCATGAACACTGAAGCTTTCTTT.

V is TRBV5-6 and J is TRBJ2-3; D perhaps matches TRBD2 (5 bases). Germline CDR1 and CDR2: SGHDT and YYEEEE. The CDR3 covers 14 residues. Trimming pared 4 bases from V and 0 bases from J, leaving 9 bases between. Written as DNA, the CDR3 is TGTGCCAGCAGCCCAGGACTGAGCACAGATACGCAGTATTTT. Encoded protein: CASSPGLSTDTQYF. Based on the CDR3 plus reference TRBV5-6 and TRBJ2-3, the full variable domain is DAGVTQSPTHLIKTRGQQVTLRCSPKSGHDTVSWYQQALGQGPQFIFQYYEEEERQRGNFPDRFSGHQFPNYSSELNVNALLLGDSALYLCASSPGLSTDTQYFGPGTRLTVL.

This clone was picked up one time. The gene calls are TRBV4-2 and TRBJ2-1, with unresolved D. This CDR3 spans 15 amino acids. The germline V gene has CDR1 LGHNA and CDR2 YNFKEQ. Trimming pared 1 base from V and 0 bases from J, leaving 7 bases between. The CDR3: CASSQVYSSYNEQFF. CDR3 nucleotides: TGTGCCAGCAGCCAAGTGTATAGCTCCTACAATGAGCAGTTCTTC.

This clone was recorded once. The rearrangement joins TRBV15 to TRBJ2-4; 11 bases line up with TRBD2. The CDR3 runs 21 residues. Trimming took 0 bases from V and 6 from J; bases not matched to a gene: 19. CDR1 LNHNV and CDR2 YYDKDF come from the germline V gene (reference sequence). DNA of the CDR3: TGTGCCACCAGCAGAGATCCCCCCACTAGCTTAGCGGGGGGGCGTATAAACATTCAGTACTTC. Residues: CATSRDPPTSLAGGRINIQYF.

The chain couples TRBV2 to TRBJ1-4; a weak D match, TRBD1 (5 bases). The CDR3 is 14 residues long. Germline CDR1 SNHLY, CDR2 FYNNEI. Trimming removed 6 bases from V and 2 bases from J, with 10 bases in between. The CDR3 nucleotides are TGTGCCAGCAGACCCAGGGTCACTAATGAAAAACTGTTTTTT. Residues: CASRPRVTNEKLFF.

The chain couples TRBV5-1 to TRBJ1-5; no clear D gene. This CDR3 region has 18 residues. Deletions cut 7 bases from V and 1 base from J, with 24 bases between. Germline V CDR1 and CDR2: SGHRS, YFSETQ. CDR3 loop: CASPPGKGPAGSNQPQHF. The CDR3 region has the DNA TGCGCCAGCCCCCCGGGTAAGGGCCCTGCCGGGAGCAATCAGCCCCAGCATTTT. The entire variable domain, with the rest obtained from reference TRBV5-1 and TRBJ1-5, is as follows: KAGVTQTPRYLIKTRGQQVTLSCSPISGHRSVSWYQQTPGQGLQFLFEYFSETQRNKGNFPGRFSGRQFSNSRSEMNVSTLELGDSALYLCASPPGKGPAGSNQPQHFGDGTRLSIL.

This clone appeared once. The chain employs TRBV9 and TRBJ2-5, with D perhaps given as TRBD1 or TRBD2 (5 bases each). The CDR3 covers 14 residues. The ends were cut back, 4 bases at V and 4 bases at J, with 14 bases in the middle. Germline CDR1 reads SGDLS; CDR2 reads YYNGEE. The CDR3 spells CASSTGQGGETQYF. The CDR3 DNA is TGTGCCAGCAGCACGGGGCAGGGCGGAGAGACCCAGTACTTC.

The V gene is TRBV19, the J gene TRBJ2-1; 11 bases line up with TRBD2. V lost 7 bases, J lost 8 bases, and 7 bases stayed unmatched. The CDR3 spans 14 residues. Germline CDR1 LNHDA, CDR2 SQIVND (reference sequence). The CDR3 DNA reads TGTGCCAGTACTACTAGCGGGAGAGTATATGAGCAGTTCTTC. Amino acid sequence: CASTTSGRVYEQFF.

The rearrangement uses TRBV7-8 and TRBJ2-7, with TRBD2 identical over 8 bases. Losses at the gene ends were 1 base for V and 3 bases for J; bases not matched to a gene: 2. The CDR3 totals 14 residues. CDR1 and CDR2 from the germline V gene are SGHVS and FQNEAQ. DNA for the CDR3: TGTGCCAGCAGCTTAGACCTAGCGGGCTACGAGCAGTACTTC. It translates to CASSLDLAGYEQYF.

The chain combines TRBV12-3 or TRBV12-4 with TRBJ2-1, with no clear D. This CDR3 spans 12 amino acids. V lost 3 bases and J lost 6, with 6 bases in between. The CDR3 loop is CASSFSLNEQFF. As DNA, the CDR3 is TGTGCCAGCAGTTTTTCTCTCAATGAGCAGTTCTTC.

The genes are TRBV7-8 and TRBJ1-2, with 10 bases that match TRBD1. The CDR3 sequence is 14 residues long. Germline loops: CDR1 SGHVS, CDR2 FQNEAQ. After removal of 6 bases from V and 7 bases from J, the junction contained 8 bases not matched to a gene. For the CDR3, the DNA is TGTGCCAGCAGATCGGACAGGGGGACGGGTGGCTACACCTTC. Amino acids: CASRSDRGTGGYTF. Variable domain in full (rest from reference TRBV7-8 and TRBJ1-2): GAGVSQSPRYKVAKRGQDVALRCDPISGHVSLFWYQQALGQGPEFLTYFQNEAQLDKSGLPSDRFFAERPEGSVSTLKIQRTQQEDSAVYLCASRSDRGTGGYTFGSGTRLTVV.

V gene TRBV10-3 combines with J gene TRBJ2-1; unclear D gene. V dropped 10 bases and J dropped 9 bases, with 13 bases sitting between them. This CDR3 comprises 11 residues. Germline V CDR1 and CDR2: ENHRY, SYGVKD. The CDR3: CATGSGSEQFF. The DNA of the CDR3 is TGTGCCACCGGGTCGGGCAGTGAGCAGTTCTTC.

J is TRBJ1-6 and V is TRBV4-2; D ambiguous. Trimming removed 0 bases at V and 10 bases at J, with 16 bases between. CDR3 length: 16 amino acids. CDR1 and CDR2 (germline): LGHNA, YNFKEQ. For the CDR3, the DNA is TGTGCCAGCAGCCAAGATTCAGGAATTGGGTCGTCACCCCTCCACTTT. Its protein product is CASSQDSGIGSSPLHF.